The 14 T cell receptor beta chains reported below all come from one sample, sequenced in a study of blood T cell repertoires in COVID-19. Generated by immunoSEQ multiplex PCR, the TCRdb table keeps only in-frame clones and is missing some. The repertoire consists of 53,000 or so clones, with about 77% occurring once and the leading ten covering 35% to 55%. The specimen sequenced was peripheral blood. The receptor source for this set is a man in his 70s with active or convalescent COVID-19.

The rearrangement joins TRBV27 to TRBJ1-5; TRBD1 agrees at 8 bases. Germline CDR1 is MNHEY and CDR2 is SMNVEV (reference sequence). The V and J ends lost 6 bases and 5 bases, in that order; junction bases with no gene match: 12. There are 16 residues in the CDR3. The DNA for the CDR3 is TGTGCCAGCAGCCATGCCGCAGGGGGCTGGGATCAGCCCCAGCATTTT. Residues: CASSHAAGGWDQPQHF.

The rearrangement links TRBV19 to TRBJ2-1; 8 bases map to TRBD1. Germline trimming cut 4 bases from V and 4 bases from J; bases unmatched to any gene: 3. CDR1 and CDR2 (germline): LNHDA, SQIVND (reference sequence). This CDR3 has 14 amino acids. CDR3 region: CASSTRQGYNEQFF. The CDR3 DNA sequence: TGTGCCAGTAGTACCAGACAGGGGTACAATGAGCAGTTCTTC.

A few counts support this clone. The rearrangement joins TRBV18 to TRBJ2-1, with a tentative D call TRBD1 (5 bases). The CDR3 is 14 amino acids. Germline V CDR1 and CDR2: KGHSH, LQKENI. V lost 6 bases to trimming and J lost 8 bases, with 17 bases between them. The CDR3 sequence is CASSNQGLRDEQFF. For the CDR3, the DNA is TGTGCCAGCTCGAACCAGGGCCTTAGGGATGAGCAGTTCTTC.

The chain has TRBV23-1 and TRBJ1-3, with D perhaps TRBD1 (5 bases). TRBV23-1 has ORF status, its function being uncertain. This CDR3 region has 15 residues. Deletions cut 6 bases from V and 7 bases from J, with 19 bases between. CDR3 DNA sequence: TGCGCCAGCAGCCCGACCAGGGAGGGGAAGAACACCATATATTTT. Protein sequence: CASSPTREGKNTIYF.

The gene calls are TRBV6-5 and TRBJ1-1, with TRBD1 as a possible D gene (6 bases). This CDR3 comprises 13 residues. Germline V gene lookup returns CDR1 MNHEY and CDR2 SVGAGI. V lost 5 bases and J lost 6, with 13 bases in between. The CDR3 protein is CASSQTGQSEAFF. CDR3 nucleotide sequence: TGTGCCAGCAGTCAGACTGGACAGTCTGAAGCTTTCTTT.

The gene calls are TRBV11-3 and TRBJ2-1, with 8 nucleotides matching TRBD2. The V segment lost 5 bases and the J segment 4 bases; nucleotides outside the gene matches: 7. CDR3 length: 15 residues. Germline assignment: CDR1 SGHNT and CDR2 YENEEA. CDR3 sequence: CASSPGGAGYNEQFF. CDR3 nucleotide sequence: TGTGCCAGCAGCCCCGGGGGGGCGGGATACAATGAGCAGTTCTTC.

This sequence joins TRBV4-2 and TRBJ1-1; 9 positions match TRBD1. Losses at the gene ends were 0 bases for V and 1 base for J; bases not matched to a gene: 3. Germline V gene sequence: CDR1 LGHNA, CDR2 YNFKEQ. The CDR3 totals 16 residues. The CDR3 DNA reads TGTGCCAGCAGCCAAGAGTTACAGGGGGCGAACACTGAAGCTTTCTTT. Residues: CASSQELQGANTEAFF.

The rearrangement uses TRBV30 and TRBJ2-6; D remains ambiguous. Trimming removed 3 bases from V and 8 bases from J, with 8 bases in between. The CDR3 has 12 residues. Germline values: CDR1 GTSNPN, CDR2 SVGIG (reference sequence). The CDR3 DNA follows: TGTGCCTGGAGGTCCCTTCCCAACGTCCTGACTTTC. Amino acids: CAWRSLPNVLTF.

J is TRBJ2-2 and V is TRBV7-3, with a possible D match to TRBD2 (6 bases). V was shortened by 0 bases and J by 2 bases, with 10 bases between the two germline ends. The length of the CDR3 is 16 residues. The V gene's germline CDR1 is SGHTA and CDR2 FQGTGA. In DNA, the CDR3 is TGTGCCAGCAGCTTAACTGGGGGGTTTAACACCGGGGAGCTGTTTTTT. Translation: CASSLTGGFNTGELFF.

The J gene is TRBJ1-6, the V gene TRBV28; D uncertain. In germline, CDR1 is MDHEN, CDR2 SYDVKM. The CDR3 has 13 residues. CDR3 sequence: CGSHSSYNSPLHF. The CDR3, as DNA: TGTGGTTCACACAGCTCCTATAATTCACCCCTCCACTTT.

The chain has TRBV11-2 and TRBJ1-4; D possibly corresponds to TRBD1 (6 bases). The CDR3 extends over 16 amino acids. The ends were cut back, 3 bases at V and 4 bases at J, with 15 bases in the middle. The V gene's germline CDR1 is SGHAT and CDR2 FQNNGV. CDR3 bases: TGTGCCAGCAGCTTTCGGGACACTTCACTTAATGAAAAACTGTTTTTT. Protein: CASSFRDTSLNEKLFF.

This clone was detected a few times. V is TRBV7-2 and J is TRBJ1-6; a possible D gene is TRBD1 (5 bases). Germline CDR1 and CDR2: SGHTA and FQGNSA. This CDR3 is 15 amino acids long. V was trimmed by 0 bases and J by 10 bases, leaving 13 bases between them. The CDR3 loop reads CASSLATGVGSPLHF. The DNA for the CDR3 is TGTGCCAGCAGCTTAGCTACGGGGGTGGGATCACCCCTCCACTTT.

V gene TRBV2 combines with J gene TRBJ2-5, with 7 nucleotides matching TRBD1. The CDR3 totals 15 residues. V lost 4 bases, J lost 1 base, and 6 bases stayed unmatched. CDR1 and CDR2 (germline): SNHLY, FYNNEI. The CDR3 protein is CASSGPGTAQETQYF. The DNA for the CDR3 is TGTGCCAGCAGTGGCCCGGGGACAGCCCAAGAGACCCAGTACTTC.

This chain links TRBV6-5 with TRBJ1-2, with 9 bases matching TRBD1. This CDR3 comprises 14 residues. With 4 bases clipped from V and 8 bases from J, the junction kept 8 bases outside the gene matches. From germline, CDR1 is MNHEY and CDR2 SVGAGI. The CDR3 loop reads CASSLRGDRVGYTF. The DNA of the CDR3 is TGTGCCAGCAGTTTAAGGGGGGACAGGGTGGGCTACACCTTC.